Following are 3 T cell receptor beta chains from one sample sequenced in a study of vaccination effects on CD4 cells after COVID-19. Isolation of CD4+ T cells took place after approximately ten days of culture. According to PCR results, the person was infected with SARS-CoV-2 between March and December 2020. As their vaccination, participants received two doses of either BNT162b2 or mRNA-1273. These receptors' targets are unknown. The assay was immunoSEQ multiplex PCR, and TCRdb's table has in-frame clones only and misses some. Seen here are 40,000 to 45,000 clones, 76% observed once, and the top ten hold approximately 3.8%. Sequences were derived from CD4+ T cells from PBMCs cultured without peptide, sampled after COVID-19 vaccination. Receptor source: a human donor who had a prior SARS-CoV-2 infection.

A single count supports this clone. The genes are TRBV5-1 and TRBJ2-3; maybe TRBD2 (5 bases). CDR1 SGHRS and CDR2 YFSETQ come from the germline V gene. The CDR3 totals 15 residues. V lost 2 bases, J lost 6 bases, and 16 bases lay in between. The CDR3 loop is CASSFSPPSRDTQYF. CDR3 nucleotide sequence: TGCGCCAGCAGCTTTTCCCCCCCTAGCCGGGATACGCAGTATTTT.

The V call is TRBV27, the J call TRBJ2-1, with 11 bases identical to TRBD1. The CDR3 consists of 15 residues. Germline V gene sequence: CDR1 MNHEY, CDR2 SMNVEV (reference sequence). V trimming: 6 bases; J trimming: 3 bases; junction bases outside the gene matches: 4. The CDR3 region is CASRDRGRFYNEQFF. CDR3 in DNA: TGTGCCAGCAGGGACAGGGGGCGCTTCTACAATGAGCAGTTCTTC.

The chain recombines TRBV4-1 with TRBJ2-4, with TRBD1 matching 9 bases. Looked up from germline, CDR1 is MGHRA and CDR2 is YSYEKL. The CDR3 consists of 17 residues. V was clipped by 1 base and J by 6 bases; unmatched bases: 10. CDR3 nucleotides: TGCGCCAGCAGCCAAGTTTACGTAGGACAGGGGAGAAACATTCAGTACTTC. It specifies CASSQVYVGQGRNIQYF.